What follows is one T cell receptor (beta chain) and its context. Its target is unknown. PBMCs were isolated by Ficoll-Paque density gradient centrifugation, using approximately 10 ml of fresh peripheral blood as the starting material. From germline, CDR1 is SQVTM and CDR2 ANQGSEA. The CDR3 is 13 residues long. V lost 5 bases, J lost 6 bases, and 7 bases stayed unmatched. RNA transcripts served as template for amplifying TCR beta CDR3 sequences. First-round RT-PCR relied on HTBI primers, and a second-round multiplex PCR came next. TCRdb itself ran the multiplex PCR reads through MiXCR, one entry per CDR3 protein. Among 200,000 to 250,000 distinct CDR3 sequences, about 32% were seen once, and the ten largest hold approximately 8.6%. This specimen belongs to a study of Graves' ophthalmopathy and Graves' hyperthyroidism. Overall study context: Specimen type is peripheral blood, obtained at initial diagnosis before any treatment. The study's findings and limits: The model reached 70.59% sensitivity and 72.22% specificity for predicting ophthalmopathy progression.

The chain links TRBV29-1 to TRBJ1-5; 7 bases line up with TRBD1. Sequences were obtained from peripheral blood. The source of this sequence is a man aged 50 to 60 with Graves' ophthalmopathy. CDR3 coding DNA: TGCAGCGTTTTGACAGGGCATGGTCAGCCCCAGCATTTT. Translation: CSVLTGHGQPQHF.